This TCR beta chain was sequenced in a study of blood T cell repertoires in COVID-19 (dated by TCRdb to 2019 to 2021). Background for the entire study: Samples covering the acute and convalescent phases of COVID-19 were provided by collaborators in the United States, Italy and Spain. The prospective study material was composed of cDNA or gDNA derived from T cells, B-cell-depleted T cells, or PBMCs. Deeply sampled blood TCRbeta repertoires from subjects exposed to, actively infected with, or recovered from COVID-19 were included in the dataset. The repertoires were released in a freely available public database meant as a resource for research on the immune response to SARS-CoV-2. The samples were drawn from two sources: the first 160 participants of the ongoing ImmuneRACE study, and 1,000 to 1,500 subjects contributed by 6 global collaborators. Sample metadata almost always included a de-identified subject ID, COVID-19 status, age in years and sex. HLA class I and class II types, where available, came from metadata supplied by the sample provider rather than from assay-based typing. Here is what the overall study found, with its caveats: The quantity of clinical and demographic metadata differed by source and by participant and was supplied without curation.

The CDR3 spans 14 residues, from the cysteine through the phenylalanine. Just the 42-base CDR3 DNA is kept, in frame starting at base 1. Reading the germline V gene gives CDR1 SNHLY and CDR2 FYNNEI. The germline ends are 13 bases apart after V is trimmed by 0 bases and J by 8 bases. Collaborating institutions collected whole blood in K2EDTA tubes following their own protocols. For TCRbeta analysis, collaborators shipped samples as frozen whole blood, isolated PBMCs, or DNA extracted from either of those sample types. The immunoSEQ Assay, a bias-controlled multiplex PCR, was used to amplify TCRbeta CDR3 regions from genomic DNA. As for how the authors treated the data: Nucleated cell counts per sample were estimated from amplification of reference gene primers within the assay. To quantify the absolute abundance of each unique TCRbeta CDR3 rearrangement, sequence reads were collapsed and filtered. For each sample, productive Simpson clonality was calculated as the square root of Simpson's diversity index across productive rearrangements. TCRdb retrieved this table from immuneACCESS and kept in-frame rearrangements only. Not all clones are present; in checked studies, unresolved V genes account for under half, and no reason is known for the remainder. V and J calls and clone size are those listed in that table; D and trimming were worked out from the DNA. In all, the sample holds fewer than 95,000 clones, and 85% to 90% of those were seen once. The ten largest clones represent 4.8% of the sample.

With respect to this clone: Its antigen remains undetermined. Per-nucleotide qualities are absent, and no much larger clonotype sits a single base away.

The V and J genes are TRBV2 and TRBJ1-2; the D gene identity is not certain. The source is a woman older than 75 with acute or convalescent COVID-19. Sequences were obtained from peripheral blood. The CDR3 is CASSEARAGGGYTF. At the DNA level, the sequence is TGTGCCAGCAGTGAAGCGCGGGCAGGAGGAGGCTACACCTTC.